One and the same sample provided the 17 T cell receptor beta chains below, sequenced in a study of blood T cell repertoires in COVID-19. Here immunoSEQ multiplex PCR was the method, and the copy in TCRdb shows in-frame clones only, minus some. The sample records roughly 220,000 clones, roughly nine tenths being singletons. The sequenced sample was PBMCs or T cells enriched from blood (not recorded which). These receptors were collected from a woman aged 18-29 years in a cohort exposed to, infected with or recovered from COVID-19 (not recorded which).

The chain recombines TRBV5-8 with TRBJ1-1, with 7 bases matching TRBD1. Per germline, CDR1 SGHTS and CDR2 YDEGEE. With V trimmed by 0 bases and J by 3 bases, 2 bases remained unmatched. CDR3 length: 14 residues. The CDR3 bases are TGTGCCAGCAGCTTGGGGGACAGATACACTGAAGCTTTCTTT. Encoded protein: CASSLGDRYTEAFF.

This clone was observed many times. The V gene is TRBV6-4, the J gene TRBJ2-3; 9 nucleotides align to TRBD2. V shed 5 bases and J 1 base; nucleotides not matched to a gene: 4. CDR1 is MRHNA, CDR2 SNTAGT, per germline. This CDR3 has 15 amino acids. The CDR3 nucleotides read TGTGCCAGCAGTCCAGCGGGGGGAGGCACAGATACGCAGTATTTT. Its translation is CASSPAGGGTDTQYF.

The chain combines TRBV10-2 with TRBJ2-1; 11 bases match TRBD2. CDR1 is WSHSY and CDR2 is SAAADI in the germline V gene. The CDR3 is 15 residues long. V shed 6 bases, J shed 3 bases, and the junction held 4 bases outside the gene matches. This CDR3 reads CASRMGLADYNEQFF. CDR3 coding DNA: TGCGCCAGCAGGATGGGACTAGCGGACTACAATGAGCAGTTCTTC.

This clone is a singleton in its sample. This rearrangement joins TRBV10-1 to TRBJ1-2; possibly TRBD1 for D (5 bases). V gave up 2 bases and J gave up 0 bases, with 16 bases separating them. CDR1 is WNHNN and CDR2 is SYGVQD in the germline V gene (reference sequence). This CDR3 has 17 amino acids. This chain's CDR3 is CASSEGKTAGPNYGYTF. The CDR3 coding sequence is TGCGCCAGCAGTGAGGGAAAGACAGCCGGACCTAACTATGGCTACACCTTC.

The chain links TRBV11-1 to TRBJ1-6, with TRBD1 identical over 8 bases. V shed 6 bases, J shed 10 bases, and the junction held 5 bases outside the gene matches. Germline CDR1 and CDR2: SGHAT and FQDESV (reference sequence). This CDR3 is 13 amino acids long. CDR3 protein: CASSQGAGSPLHF. The CDR3 region has the DNA TGTGCCAGCAGTCAGGGGGCAGGGTCACCCCTCCACTTT.

The V and J genes are TRBV3-1 (or the pseudogene TRBV3-2) and TRBJ2-1, with unresolved D. Trimming stripped 1 base from V and 5 bases from J, with 21 bases between. This CDR3 region has 18 residues. Germline CDR1 and CDR2: LGHDT and YNNKEL (reference sequence). CDR3 sequence: CASSQARIFPSANNEQFF. The CDR3 DNA is TGTGCCAGCAGCCAAGCGAGAATTTTTCCCTCCGCGAACAATGAGCAGTTCTTC.

This clone showed up just once. V gene TRBV7-2 combines with J gene TRBJ1-2; 7 bases fit TRBD1. The CDR3 has 14 amino acids. V lost 4 bases to trimming and J lost 6 bases; unmatched junction nucleotides: 8. In germline, CDR1 is SGHTA, CDR2 FQGNSA. CDR3: CASSYSDRPDGYTF. DNA for the CDR3: TGTGCCAGCAGCTACTCGGACAGGCCGGATGGCTACACCTTC.

This chain connects TRBV10-3 to TRBJ2-3; TRBD2 matches 12 bases. This CDR3 is 15 amino acids long. V lost 6 bases to trimming and J lost 3 bases; unmatched junction nucleotides: 4. Germline CDR1 is ENHRY and CDR2 is SYGVKD. CDR3 region: CAIRRLAGETDTQYF. CDR3 in DNA: TGTGCCATCAGGCGACTAGCGGGAGAAACAGATACGCAGTATTTT.

The chain is built from TRBV21-1 and TRBJ2-3; TRBD2 is the table's D call, not checked against the DNA. TRBV21-1 corresponds to a pseudogene. The CDR3 has 16 residues. CDR3 bases: TGTGCCAGCAGCAGGACGGGGGGGGCCCACACAGATACGCAGTATTTT. Translated: CASSRTGGAHTDTQYF.

The V gene is TRBV3-1 (or the pseudogene TRBV3-2), the J gene TRBJ1-1; D unresolved. Germline V gives CDR1 LGHDT, CDR2 YNNKEL (reference sequence). V was cut by 1 base and J by 7 bases, with 10 bases left in between. The CDR3 spans 13 residues. This CDR3 reads CASSQGSGGEAFF. The DNA for the CDR3 is TGTGCCAGCAGCCAAGGAAGCGGCGGTGAAGCTTTCTTT.

V is TRBV5-4 and J is TRBJ2-3; 13 positions match TRBD2. The CDR3 totals 15 residues. The junction had 6 bases not matched to a gene; V was cut back by 4 bases and J by 7 bases. Germline V lookup: CDR1 SGHNT, CDR2 YYREEE (reference sequence). In DNA form, the CDR3 reads TGTGCCAGCAGCGCATGGACTAGCGGGGGATATACGCAGTATTTT. Protein: CASSAWTSGGYTQYF.

The chain has TRBV5-1 and TRBJ1-4; D possibly corresponds to TRBD1 (6 bases). CDR1 and CDR2 from the germline V gene are SGHRS and YFSETQ. This CDR3 spans 16 amino acids. V was pared by 3 bases and J by 0 bases, with 12 bases between. The CDR3 reads CASSYSGAATNEKLFF. In DNA form, the CDR3 reads TGCGCCAGCAGCTACTCAGGGGCAGCAACTAATGAAAAACTGTTTTTT.

This chain joins TRBV7-9 and TRBJ2-1; TRBD2 matches at 9 bases. J lost 0 bases, V lost 3 bases, and 12 bases had no gene match. CDR1 is SEHNR and CDR2 is FQNEAQ in the germline V gene (reference sequence). The CDR3 is made up of 19 amino acids. The CDR3 protein is CASSFPGLALPSSYNEQFF. CDR3 nucleotide sequence: TGTGCCAGCAGCTTCCCGGGACTAGCCTTACCGAGCTCCTACAATGAGCAGTTCTTC.

The V and J genes are TRBV9 and TRBJ2-3, with 11 nucleotides matching TRBD1. V trimming: 2 bases; J trimming: 6 bases; junction bases outside the gene matches: 11. Germline CDR1 SGDLS, CDR2 YYNGEE. This CDR3 has 17 residues. This chain's CDR3 is CASSVTRDRGRGDTQYF. For the CDR3, the DNA is TGTGCCAGCAGCGTCACCCGGGACAGGGGGAGAGGGGATACGCAGTATTTT.

The chain joins TRBV7-8 to TRBJ1-1; 11 bases match TRBD1. The CDR3 is made up of 13 amino acids. Trimming cost V 11 bases and J 5 bases; bases outside gene matches: 7. Looked up from germline, CDR1 is SGHVS and CDR2 is FQNEAQ. The CDR3 region is CAGRGQGGTEAFF. CDR3 DNA sequence: TGTGCCGGAAGGGGACAGGGGGGTACTGAAGCTTTCTTT.

The DNA of the CDR3 is TGCGCCAGCAGCTTGGGATCCCAGGGGCCAGGGAACACTGAAGCTTTCTTT. Translation gives CASSLGSQGPGNTEAFF. The chain carries TRBV5-1 and TRBJ1-1; a possible D gene is TRBD1 (6 bases). The CDR3 runs 17 residues. CDR1 and CDR2 (germline): SGHRS, YFSETQ. The V and J ends lost 0 bases and 1 base respectively, with 16 bases between them. The full variable domain, completed using reference TRBV5-1 and TRBJ1-1, is KAGVTQTPRYLIKTRGQQVTLSCSPISGHRSVSWYQQTPGQGLQFLFEYFSETQRNKGNFPGRFSGRQFSNSRSEMNVSTLELGDSALYLCASSLGSQGPGNTEAFFGQGTRLTVV.

V and J are TRBV5-1 and TRBJ2-7; D remains unclear. CDR1 and CDR2 (germline): SGHRS, YFSETQ. This CDR3 contains 12 residues. Trimming took off 0 bases at V and 6 bases at J, with 7 bases between the two ends. CDR3: CASSLANGEQYF. The DNA of the CDR3 is TGCGCCAGCAGCTTGGCCAACGGCGAGCAGTACTTC.